This T cell receptor (beta chain) derives from a study of T cell responses to AZD1222 COVID-19 vaccine. General observations from the study: It was only a handful of AZD1222 recipients who were seropositive at baseline.

Profiling relied on immunoSEQ multiplex PCR, and the TCRdb table lists in-frame clones only, not all of them. The sample has approximately 150,000 clones; 80% to 90% are singletons. Trimming cost V 7 bases and J 8 bases, with 8 bases left between them. Germline CDR1 is SQVTM and CDR2 is ANQGSEA. This CDR3 region has 10 residues. Details on this clone: Its antigen remains unknown.

Sample: peripheral blood, taken on day 0 of AZD1222 vaccination. This clonotype was sampled from an adult in good health. This chain connects TRBV29-1 to TRBJ1-4; perhaps TRBD1 as D (5 bases). The CDR3 sequence is CSGGGEKLFF. In nucleotides, the CDR3 is TGCAGCGGTGGGGGGGAAAAACTGTTTTTT.